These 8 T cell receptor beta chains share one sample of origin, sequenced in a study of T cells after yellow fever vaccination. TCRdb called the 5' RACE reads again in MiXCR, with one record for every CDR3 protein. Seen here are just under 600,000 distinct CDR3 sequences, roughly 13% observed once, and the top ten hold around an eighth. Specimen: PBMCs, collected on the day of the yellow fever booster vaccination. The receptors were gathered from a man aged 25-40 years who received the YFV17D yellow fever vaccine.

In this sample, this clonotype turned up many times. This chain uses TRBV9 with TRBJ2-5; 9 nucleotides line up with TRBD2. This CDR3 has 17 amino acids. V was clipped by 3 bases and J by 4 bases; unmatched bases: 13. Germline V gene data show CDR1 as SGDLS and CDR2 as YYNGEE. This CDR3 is CASSAAPTSGAGETQYF. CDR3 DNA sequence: TGTGCCAGCAGCGCCGCCCCGACTAGCGGAGCTGGAGAGACCCAGTACTTC. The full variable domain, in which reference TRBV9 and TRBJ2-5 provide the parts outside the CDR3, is DSGVTQTPKHLITATGQRVTLRCSPRSGDLSVYWYQQSLDQGLQFLIQYYNGEERAKGNILERFSAQQFPDLHSELNLSSLELGDSALYFCASSAAPTSGAGETQYFGPGTRLLVL.

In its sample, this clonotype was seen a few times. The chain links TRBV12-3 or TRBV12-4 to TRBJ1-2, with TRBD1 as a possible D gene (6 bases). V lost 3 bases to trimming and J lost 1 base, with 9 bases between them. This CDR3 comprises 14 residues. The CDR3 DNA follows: TGTGCCAGCAGTTTGGGACAAATTAACTATGGCTACACCTTC. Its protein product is CASSLGQINYGYTF.

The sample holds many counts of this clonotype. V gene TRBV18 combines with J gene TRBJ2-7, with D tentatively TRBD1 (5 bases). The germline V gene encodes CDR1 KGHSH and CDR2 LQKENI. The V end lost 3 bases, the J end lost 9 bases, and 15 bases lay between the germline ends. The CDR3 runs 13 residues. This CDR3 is CASSPPSGPMQYF. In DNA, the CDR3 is TGTGCCAGCTCACCCCCTTCAGGGCCGATGCAGTACTTC. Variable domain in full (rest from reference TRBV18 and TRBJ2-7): NAGVMQNPRHLVRRRGQEARLRCSPMKGHSHVYWYRQLPEEGLKFMVYLQKENIIDESGMPKERFSAEFPKEGPSILRIQQVVRGDSAAYFCASSPPSGPMQYFGPGTRLTVT.

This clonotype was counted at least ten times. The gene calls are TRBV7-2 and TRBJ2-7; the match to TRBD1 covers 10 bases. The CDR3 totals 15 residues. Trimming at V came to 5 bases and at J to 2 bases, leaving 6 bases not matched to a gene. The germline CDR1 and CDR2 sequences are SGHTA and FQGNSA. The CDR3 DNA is TGTGCCAGCAGCAGGGACAGGGGTGGAACCTACGAGCAGTACTTC. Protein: CASSRDRGGTYEQYF.

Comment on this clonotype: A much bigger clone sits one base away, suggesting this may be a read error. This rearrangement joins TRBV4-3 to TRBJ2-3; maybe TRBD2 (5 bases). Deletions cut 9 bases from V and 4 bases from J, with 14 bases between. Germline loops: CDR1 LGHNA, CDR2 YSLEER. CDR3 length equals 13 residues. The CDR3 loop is CARSGRSPDTQYF. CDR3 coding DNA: TGCGCCAGAAGCGGTCGTAGCCCAGATACGCAGTATTTT.

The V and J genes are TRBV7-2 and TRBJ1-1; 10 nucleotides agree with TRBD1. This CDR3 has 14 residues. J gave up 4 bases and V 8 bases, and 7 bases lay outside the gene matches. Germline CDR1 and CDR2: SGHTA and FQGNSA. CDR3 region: CASGRRDRGTEAFF. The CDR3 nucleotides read TGTGCCAGCGGACGACGGGACAGGGGCACTGAAGCTTTCTTT.

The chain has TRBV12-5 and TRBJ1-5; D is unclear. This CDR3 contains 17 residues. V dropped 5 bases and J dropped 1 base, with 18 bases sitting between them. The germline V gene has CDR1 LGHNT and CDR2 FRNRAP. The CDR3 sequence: CASGAPGNKPSNQPQHF. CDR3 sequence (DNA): TGTGCTAGTGGTGCCCCGGGGAACAAACCCAGCAATCAGCCCCAGCATTTT. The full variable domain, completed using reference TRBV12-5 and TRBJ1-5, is DARVTQTPRHKVTEMGQEVTMRCQPILGHNTVFWYRQTMMQGLELLAYFRNRAPLDDSGMPKDRFSAEMPDATLATLKIQPSEPRDSAVYFCASGAPGNKPSNQPQHFGDGTRLSIL.

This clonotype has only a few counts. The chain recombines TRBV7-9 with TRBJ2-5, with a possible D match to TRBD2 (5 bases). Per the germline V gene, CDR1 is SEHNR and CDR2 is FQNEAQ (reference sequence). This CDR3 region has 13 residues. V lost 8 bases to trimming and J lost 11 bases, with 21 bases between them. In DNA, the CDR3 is TGTGCCAGCGGATCTAGCCCCCTCTTCGGTCAGTACTTC. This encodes CASGSSPLFGQYF. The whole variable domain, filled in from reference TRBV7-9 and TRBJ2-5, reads DTGVSQNPRHKITKRGQNVTFRCDPISEHNRLYWYRQTLGQGPEFLTYFQNEAQLEKSRLLSDRFSAERPKGSFSTLEIQRTEQGDSAMYLCASGSSPLFGQYFGPGTRLLVL.